The sequence of this TCR beta chain was determined in a study of blood T cell repertoires in COVID-19. Study at large: Both acute and convalescent COVID-19 samples were obtained from the United States, Italy and Spain. T cells, B-cell-depleted T cells, or PBMCs supplied cDNA or gDNA.

The CDR3 length is 13 residues. Trimming removed 3 bases from V and 10 bases from J; junction bases left unmatched: 5. Germline V CDR1 and CDR2: SGHAT, FQNNGV. Per the original data handling: Reference gene primer amplification in the assay estimated nucleated cell counts. The data were produced by immunoSEQ multiplex PCR, yet TCRdb's version contains in-frame clones alone and is incomplete. The V and J calls and the clone size are those of that table, but D and trimming were determined from the DNA. This sample has around 70,000 clones, with roughly 80% found just once. Seattle patients were enrolled while actively infected and followed longitudinally.

The sample comprised peripheral blood. The chain combines TRBV11-2 with TRBJ2-1; 8 bases fit TRBD2. This sequence was found in a man aged 45-65 years with COVID-19, enrolled during active disease. CDR3 coding DNA: TGTGCCAGCAGCTTGGAAGAGCGGGGGGAGCAGTTCTTC. Translating gives CASSLEERGEQFF.